This T cell receptor (beta chain) was captured in a study of blood T cell repertoires in COVID-19. This clone was observed many times. Assay: immunoSEQ multiplex PCR; the TCRdb copy retains only in-frame clones and omits some. This sample has approximately 160,000 clones, with roughly 71% found just once. The length of the CDR3 is 16 residues. V gave up 0 bases and J gave up 1 base; unmatched junction bases: 2. Germline CDR1 MGHRA, CDR2 YSYEKL. Source material: peripheral blood. This receptor was identified in a woman of 80 years or more with acute or convalescent COVID-19. The rearrangement links TRBV4-1 to TRBJ1-1, with 10 bases aligning to TRBD1. The chain's CDR3 is CASSQEGDRGNTEAFF. CDR3 bases: TGCGCCAGCAGCCAAGAGGGGGACAGGGGGAACACTGAAGCTTTCTTT.